This is a list of T cell receptor beta chains from one sample in a study of T cells in Graves' hyperthyroidism and ophthalmopathy. TCRdb reprocessed the multiplex PCR reads with MiXCR, giving one entry per CDR3 protein. The data contain 550,000 to 800,000 distinct CDR3 sequences, about 17% of them singletons. Sequenced material: blood. The receptors were sampled from a young man with Graves' hyperthyroidism. CDR3s include the opening cysteine and the closing phenylalanine or tryptophan. Fields, in order: V gene, D gene, J gene, clone size, CDR3 protein, CDR3 DNA. D genes are given only for firm matches. Only part of the rows carry a size: once, few, many, or a class if the clone is expanded.

TRBV9	.	TRBJ2-6	.	CASSVRSGANVLTF	TGTGCCAGCAGCGTTCGATCTGGGGCCAACGTCCTGACTTTC
TRBV20-1	TRBD1	TRBJ1-2	.	CSAQGTVFNYGYTF	TGCAGTGCCCAAGGGACAGTTTTTAACTATGGCTACACCTTC
TRBV12-3/TRBV12-4	.	TRBJ2-3	many	CASSTTTDTQYF	TGTGCCAGCAGCACTACCACAGATACGCAGTATTTT
TRBV18	TRBD1	TRBJ1-4	.	CASSPWDRSNEKLFF	TGTGCCAGCTCACCATGGGACAGGAGTAATGAAAAACTGTTTTTT
TRBV20-1	TRBD1	TRBJ2-7	.	CSAPGQGLRQYF	TGCAGTGCTCCCGGACAGGGTTTGCGGCAGTACTTC
TRBV28	TRBD1	TRBJ2-7	many	CATIAGQAYYEQYF	TGTGCCACCATCGCCGGACAGGCGTACTACGAGCAGTACTTC
TRBV18	.	TRBJ1-1	many	CASSFRRTEAFF	TGTGCCAGCTCATTCCGCCGCACCGAAGCTTTCTTT
TRBV7-2	.	TRBJ2-1	.	CASSTRGPTSNEQFF	TGTGCCAGCAGCACCCGAGGGCCCACAAGCAATGAGCAGTTCTTC
TRBV20-1	TRBD2	TRBJ2-7	many	CSASGSGASSYEQYF	TGCAGTGCTAGCGGAAGCGGGGCGTCCTCCTACGAGCAGTACTTC
TRBV28	.	TRBJ2-5	.	CASSAGFLETQYF	TGTGCCAGCAGTGCAGGGTTTTTAGAGACCCAGTACTTC
TRBV20-1	.	TRBJ1-6	few	CSALEGVGLNSPLHF	TGCAGTGCCTTAGAGGGGGTAGGGCTTAATTCACCCCTCCACTTT
TRBV20-1	TRBD2	TRBJ2-1	.	CSASTSGRNNEQFF	TGCAGTGCTTCTACTAGCGGGAGGAACAATGAGCAGTTCTTC
TRBV6-4	.	TRBJ1-1	.	CASSEAGSTPEAFF	TGTGCCAGCAGTGAGGCAGGGAGCACTCCTGAAGCTTTCTTT
TRBV6-5	TRBD1	TRBJ1-6	.	CASSSTGVDNSPLHF	TGTGCCAGCAGTTCTACAGGGGTGGATAATTCACCCCTCCACTTT
TRBV4-3	.	TRBJ1-2	.	CASSQEGVHGYTF	TGCGCCAGCAGCCAGGAGGGGGTACATGGCTACACCTTC
TRBV30	.	TRBJ1-3	.	CAWSRTLAGNTIYF	TGTGCCTGGAGCCGGACGCTGGCTGGAAACACCATATATTTT
TRBV28	.	TRBJ2-1	many	CASTARVSAPDLRHEQFF	TGTGCCAGCACCGCGAGGGTCAGCGCCCCGGATTTAAGGCATGAGCAGTTCTTC
TRBV5-1	.	TRBJ1-1	many	CASSLLAGVTEAFF	TGCGCCAGCAGCTTGTTAGCAGGGGTCACTGAAGCTTTCTTT
TRBV5-1	.	TRBJ1-1	many	CASSFAGGTEAFF	TGCGCCAGCAGCTTCGCCGGCGGTACTGAAGCTTTCTTT
TRBV19	.	TRBJ2-2	.	CASSGRITTGELFF	TGTGCCAGTAGCGGGAGAATTACTACCGGGGAGCTGTTTTTT
TRBV20-1	TRBD1	TRBJ2-1	.	CSAPYGDRGFYNEQFF	TGCAGTGCTCCGTACGGTGACAGGGGTTTTTACAATGAGCAGTTCTTC
TRBV2	.	TRBJ2-7	few	CASIRSYEQYF	TGTGCCAGCATTCGATCCTACGAGCAGTACTTC
TRBV29-1	TRBD2	TRBJ2-7	.	CSVRLAGAGEQYF	TGCAGCGTGCGACTAGCGGGAGCGGGTGAGCAGTACTTC
TRBV3-1	.	TRBJ1-1	many	CASSHLNTEAFF	TGTGCCAGCAGCCACCTGAACACTGAAGCTTTCTTT
TRBV6-2/TRBV6-3	TRBD2	TRBJ2-1	many	CASSYGTSGSRYNEQFF	TGTGCCAGCAGTTATGGGACTAGCGGGAGTCGATACAATGAGCAGTTCTTC
TRBV4-3	.	TRBJ1-1	few	CASSQDQKGKAFF	TGCGCCAGCAGCCAAGATCAGAAGGGAAAAGCTTTCTTT
TRBV30	.	TRBJ2-3	few	CAWSRRLTDTQYF	TGTGCCTGGAGTCGGAGACTCACAGATACGCAGTATTTT
TRBV4-3	TRBD2	TRBJ2-3	.	CASSQDAGGPTDTQYF	TGCGCCAGCAGCCAAGATGCGGGAGGGCCCACAGATACGCAGTATTTT
TRBV11-2	TRBD1	TRBJ2-5	.	CASSLDLRGHQETQYF	TGTGCCAGCAGCCTCGACCTCAGGGGGCACCAGGAGACCCAGTACTTC
TRBV10-3	TRBD1	TRBJ2-7	.	CAISEPTGGAGYEQYF	TGTGCCATCAGTGAGCCGACAGGGGGGGCCGGCTACGAGCAGTACTTC
TRBV7-3	TRBD2	TRBJ2-5	.	CASSVSGVAETQYF	TGTGCCAGCTCCGTTAGCGGGGTCGCAGAGACCCAGTACTTC
TRBV28	TRBD2	TRBJ2-6	.	CASSSGGTRANVLTF	TGTGCCAGCAGTTCGGGGGGAACTAGGGCCAACGTCCTGACTTTC
TRBV5-1	TRBD1	TRBJ1-2	few	CASKGQGNGYTF	TGCGCCAGCAAGGGACAGGGGAATGGCTACACCTTC
TRBV19	TRBD2	TRBJ2-7	.	CASSPRRGGRYEQYF	TGTGCCAGTAGTCCCCGGAGGGGAGGGCGGTACGAGCAGTACTTC
TRBV3-1	TRBD2	TRBJ2-2	many	CASSRGLAAGELFF	TGTGCCAGCAGCCGCGGACTAGCCGCCGGGGAGCTGTTTTTT
TRBV10-3	.	TRBJ2-5	many	CAIRQEETQYF	TGTGCCATCAGGCAGGAAGAGACCCAGTACTTC
TRBV5-6	.	TRBJ1-2	.	CASSLRGSFYGYTF	TGTGCCAGCAGCTTGCGGGGGTCCTTCTATGGCTACACCTTC
TRBV12-3/TRBV12-4	.	TRBJ2-1	few	CASKGISGGGYNEQFF	TGTGCCAGCAAGGGAATTAGCGGAGGAGGCTACAATGAGCAGTTCTTC
TRBV2	TRBD1	TRBJ2-2	many	CASVRDRAGTGELFF	TGTGCCAGCGTCCGGGACAGGGCTGGCACCGGGGAGCTGTTTTTT
TRBV10-3	TRBD1	TRBJ2-1	.	CAITRTGSSYNEQFF	TGTGCCATCACCCGGACAGGGAGCTCCTACAATGAGCAGTTCTTC
TRBV6-5	.	TRBJ1-3	few	CASSYSKGAGNTIYF	TGTGCCAGCAGTTACTCGAAAGGAGCTGGAAACACCATATATTTT
TRBV28	.	TRBJ1-5	many	CASNSGGQPQHF	TGTGCCAGCAACTCGGGAGGTCAGCCCCAGCATTTT
TRBV27	TRBD2	TRBJ2-7	many	CASSHRLAGGSYEQYF	TGTGCCAGCAGCCATCGACTAGCGGGAGGTTCCTACGAGCAGTACTTC
TRBV20-1	.	TRBJ2-1	.	CSARDPGYNEQFF	TGCAGTGCTAGAGATCCCGGGTACAATGAGCAGTTCTTC
TRBV6-2/TRBV6-3	.	TRBJ1-5	many	CASSPSKRGFQPQHF	TGTGCCAGCAGTCCTTCTAAAAGGGGTTTTCAGCCCCAGCATTTT
TRBV7-9	TRBD1	TRBJ1-4	.	CASSLGTGYEKLFF	TGTGCCAGCAGCTTGGGGACAGGGTACGAAAAACTGTTTTTT
TRBV27	.	TRBJ2-5	many	CASSFGTPETQYF	TGTGCCAGCAGTTTCGGGACTCCAGAGACCCAGTACTTC
TRBV7-9	TRBD1	TRBJ1-4	.	CASSRTDRGRAEKLFF	TGTGCCAGCAGCCGCACCGACAGGGGGCGGGCTGAAAAACTGTTTTTT
TRBV6-6	TRBD2	TRBJ2-1	few	CASSYSGTSGSPYYNEQFF	TGTGCCAGCAGTTACTCTGGGACTAGCGGGAGCCCCTACTACAATGAGCAGTTCTTC
TRBV20-1	.	TRBJ2-1	.	CSARAGDNEQFF	TGCAGTGCTAGAGCAGGGGACAATGAGCAGTTCTTC
TRBV20-1	TRBD1	TRBJ1-1	few	CSSDPGGFSEAFF	TGCAGTTCCGACCCAGGGGGCTTTTCTGAAGCTTTCTTT
TRBV7-9	.	TRBJ1-1	.	CASRELGSTEAFF	TGTGCCAGCAGAGAGCTGGGAAGCACTGAAGCTTTCTTT